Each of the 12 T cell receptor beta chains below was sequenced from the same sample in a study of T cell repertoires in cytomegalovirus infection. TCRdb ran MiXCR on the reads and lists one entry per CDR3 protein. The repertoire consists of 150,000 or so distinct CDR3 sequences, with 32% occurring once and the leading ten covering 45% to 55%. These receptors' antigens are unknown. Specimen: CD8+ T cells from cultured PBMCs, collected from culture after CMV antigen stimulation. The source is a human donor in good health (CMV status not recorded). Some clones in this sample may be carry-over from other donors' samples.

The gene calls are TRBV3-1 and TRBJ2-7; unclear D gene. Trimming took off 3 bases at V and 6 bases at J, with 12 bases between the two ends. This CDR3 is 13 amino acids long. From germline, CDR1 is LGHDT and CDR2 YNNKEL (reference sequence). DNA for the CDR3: TGTGCCAGCAGCCAGATCAAGAGTGGCGAGCAGTACTTC. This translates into CASSQIKSGEQYF.

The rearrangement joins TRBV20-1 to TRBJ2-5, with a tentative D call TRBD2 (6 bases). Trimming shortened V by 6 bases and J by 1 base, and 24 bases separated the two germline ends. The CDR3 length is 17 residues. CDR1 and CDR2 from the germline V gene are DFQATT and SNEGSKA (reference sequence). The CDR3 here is CSARGRAKFAVQETQYF. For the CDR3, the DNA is TGCAGTGCGCGGGGCAGAGCGAAATTCGCGGTCCAAGAGACCCAGTACTTC.

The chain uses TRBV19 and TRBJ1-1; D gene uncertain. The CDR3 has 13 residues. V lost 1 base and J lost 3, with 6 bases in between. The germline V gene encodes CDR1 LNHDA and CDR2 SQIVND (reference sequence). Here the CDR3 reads CASSIAADTEAFF. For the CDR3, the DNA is TGTGCCAGTAGTATAGCGGCGGACACTGAAGCTTTCTTT.

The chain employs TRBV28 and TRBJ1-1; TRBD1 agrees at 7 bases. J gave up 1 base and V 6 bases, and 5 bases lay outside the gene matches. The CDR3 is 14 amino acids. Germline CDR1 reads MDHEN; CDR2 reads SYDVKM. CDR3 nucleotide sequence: TGTGCCAGCAGCCCAGGGACAGCGAACACTGAAGCTTTCTTT. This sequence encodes CASSPGTANTEAFF.

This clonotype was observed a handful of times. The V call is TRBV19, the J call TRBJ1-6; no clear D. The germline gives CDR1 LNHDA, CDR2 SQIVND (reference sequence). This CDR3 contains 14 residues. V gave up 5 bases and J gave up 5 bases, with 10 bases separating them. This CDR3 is CASSGRVNNSPLHF. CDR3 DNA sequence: TGTGCCAGTAGTGGGAGGGTGAATAATTCACCCCTCCACTTT.

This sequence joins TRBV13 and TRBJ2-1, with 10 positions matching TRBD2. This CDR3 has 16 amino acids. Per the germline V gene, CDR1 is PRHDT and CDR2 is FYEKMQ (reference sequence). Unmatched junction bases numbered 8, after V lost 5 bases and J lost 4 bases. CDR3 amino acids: CASSPLGTSEYNEQFF. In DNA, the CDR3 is TGTGCCAGCAGCCCCCTCGGGACTAGCGAGTACAATGAGCAGTTCTTC.

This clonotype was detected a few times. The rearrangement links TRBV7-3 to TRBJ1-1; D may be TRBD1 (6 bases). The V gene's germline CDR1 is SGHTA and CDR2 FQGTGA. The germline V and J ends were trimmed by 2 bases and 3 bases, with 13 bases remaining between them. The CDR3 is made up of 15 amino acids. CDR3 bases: TGTGCCAGCAGCTTAGGCGGGGGGCAAGACACTGAAGCTTTCTTT. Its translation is CASSLGGGQDTEAFF.

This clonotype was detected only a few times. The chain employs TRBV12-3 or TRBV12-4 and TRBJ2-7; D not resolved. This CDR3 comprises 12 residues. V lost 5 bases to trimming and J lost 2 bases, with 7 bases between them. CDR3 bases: TGTGCCAGCAGTCCATCTCCCTACGAGCAGTACTTC. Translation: CASSPSPYEQYF.

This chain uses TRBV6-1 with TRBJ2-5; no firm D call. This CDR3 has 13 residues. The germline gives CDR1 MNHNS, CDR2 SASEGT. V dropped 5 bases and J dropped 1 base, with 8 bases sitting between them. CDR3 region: CASSPTSQETQYF. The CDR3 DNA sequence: TGTGCCAGCAGTCCGACTTCCCAAGAGACCCAGTACTTC.

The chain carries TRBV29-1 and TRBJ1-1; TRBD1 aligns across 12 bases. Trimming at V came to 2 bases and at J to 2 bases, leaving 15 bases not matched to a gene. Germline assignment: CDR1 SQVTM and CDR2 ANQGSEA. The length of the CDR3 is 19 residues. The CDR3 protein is CSVEKLVEGQGAVNTEAFF. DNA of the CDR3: TGCAGCGTTGAAAAGTTGGTAGAGGGACAGGGGGCTGTTAACACTGAAGCTTTCTTT.

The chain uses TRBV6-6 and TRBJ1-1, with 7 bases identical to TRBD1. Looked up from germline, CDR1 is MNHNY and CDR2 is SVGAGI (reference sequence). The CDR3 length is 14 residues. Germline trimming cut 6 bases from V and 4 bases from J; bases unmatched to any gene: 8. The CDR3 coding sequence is TGTGCCAGCAGCCGCTGGGCAGGGGGCACTGAAGCTTTCTTT. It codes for CASSRWAGGTEAFF.

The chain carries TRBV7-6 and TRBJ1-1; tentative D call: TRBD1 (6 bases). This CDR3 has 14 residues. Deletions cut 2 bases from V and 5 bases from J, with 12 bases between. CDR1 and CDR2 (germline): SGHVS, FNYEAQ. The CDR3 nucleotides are TGTGCCAGCAGCTTAAAGGGGGGTTGGACTGAAGCTTTCTTT. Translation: CASSLKGGWTEAFF.